Listed here is a single T cell receptor (beta chain). This sample was included in a study of T cells in Graves' hyperthyroidism and ophthalmopathy. Uncontrolled infection, other autoimmune disease, pregnancy and lactation each barred patients from inclusion. Blood was sampled at initial diagnosis of hyperthyroidism, prior to onset of any ophthalmopathy symptoms. RNA transcripts provided the source from which TCR beta CDR3 regions were amplified. The HTBI primer set drove a first-round RT-PCR of the TCR CDR3. TCRdb re-derived calls from the multiplex PCR reads in MiXCR, one entry per CDR3 protein. The sample holds hundreds of thousands of distinct CDR3 sequences, less than 30% seen once. The sequenced material came from blood. The receptor comes from a middle-aged man with Graves' hyperthyroidism that later progressed to Graves' ophthalmopathy.

DNA of the CDR3: TGTGCCAGCAGTTACTCGAGTCGCGGTAGCTCCTACGAGCAGTACTTC. Protein: CASSYSSRGSSYEQYF. The genes are TRBV6-2 or TRBV6-3 and TRBJ2-7; D ambiguous. Between the trimmed V and J ends, which lost 0 bases and 0 bases, there was a span of 12 bases. Germline V CDR1 and CDR2: MNHEY, SVGEGT. The CDR3 has 16 residues.